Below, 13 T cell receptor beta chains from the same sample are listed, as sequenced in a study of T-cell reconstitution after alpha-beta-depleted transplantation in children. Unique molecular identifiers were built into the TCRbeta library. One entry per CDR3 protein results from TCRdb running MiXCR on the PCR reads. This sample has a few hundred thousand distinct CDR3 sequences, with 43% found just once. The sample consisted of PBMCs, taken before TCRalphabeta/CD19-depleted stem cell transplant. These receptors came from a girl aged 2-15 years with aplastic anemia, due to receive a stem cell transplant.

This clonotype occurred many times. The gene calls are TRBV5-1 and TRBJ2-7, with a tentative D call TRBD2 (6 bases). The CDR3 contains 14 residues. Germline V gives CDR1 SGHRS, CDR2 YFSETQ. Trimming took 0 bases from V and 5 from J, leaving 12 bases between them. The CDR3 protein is CASSLGGDSDEQYF. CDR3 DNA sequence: TGCGCCAGCAGCTTGGGAGGGGACTCGGACGAGCAGTACTTC.

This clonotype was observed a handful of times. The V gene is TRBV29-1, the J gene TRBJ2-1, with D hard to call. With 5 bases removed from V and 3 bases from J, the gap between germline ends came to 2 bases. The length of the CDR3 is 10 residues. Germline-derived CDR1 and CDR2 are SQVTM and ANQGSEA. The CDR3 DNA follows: TGCAGCGTTTACTACAATGAGCAGTTCTTC. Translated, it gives CSVYYNEQFF.

This CDR3 reads CASRTSGRFNEQFF. The DNA of the CDR3 is TGTGCCAGCAGGACTAGCGGGAGGTTCAATGAGCAGTTCTTC. V is TRBV27 and J is TRBJ2-1; 13 nucleotides line up with TRBD2. The CDR3 runs 14 residues. CDR1 and CDR2 (germline): MNHEY, SMNVEV (reference sequence). V was clipped by 6 bases and J by 6 bases; unmatched bases: 2.

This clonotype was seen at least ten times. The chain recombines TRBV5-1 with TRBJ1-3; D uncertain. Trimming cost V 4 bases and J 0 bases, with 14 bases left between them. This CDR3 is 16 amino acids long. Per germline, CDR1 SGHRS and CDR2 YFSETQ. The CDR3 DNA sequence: TGCGCCAGCAGCCTCGTTCCCGGCAGCTCTGGAAACACCATATATTTT. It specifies CASSLVPGSSGNTIYF.

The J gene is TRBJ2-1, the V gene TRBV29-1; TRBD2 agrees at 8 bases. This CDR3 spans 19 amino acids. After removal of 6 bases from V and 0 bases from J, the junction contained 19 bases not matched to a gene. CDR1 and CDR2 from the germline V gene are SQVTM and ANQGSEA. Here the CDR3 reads CSVDEGVTSGRSSYNEQFF. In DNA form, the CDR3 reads TGCAGCGTGGATGAAGGGGTCACTAGCGGAAGAAGCTCCTACAATGAGCAGTTCTTC.

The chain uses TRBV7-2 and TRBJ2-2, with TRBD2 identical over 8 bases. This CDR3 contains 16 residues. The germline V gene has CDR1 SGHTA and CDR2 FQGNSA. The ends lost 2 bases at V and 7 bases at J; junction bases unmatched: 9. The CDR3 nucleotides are TGTGCCAGCAGCTTAAGTTTAGCGGGATGGGACGGGGAGCTGTTTTTT. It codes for CASSLSLAGWDGELFF.

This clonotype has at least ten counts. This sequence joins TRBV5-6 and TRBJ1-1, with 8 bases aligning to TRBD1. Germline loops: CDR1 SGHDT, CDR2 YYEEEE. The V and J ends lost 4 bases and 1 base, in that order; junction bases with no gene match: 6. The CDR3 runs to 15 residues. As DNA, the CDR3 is TGTGCCAGCAGCCTAGTGGACAGGGAGAACACTGAAGCTTTCTTT. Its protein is CASSLVDRENTEAFF. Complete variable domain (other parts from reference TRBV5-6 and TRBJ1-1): DAGVTQSPTHLIKTRGQQVTLRCSPKSGHDTVSWYQQALGQGPQFIFQYYEEEERQRGNFPDRFSGHQFPNYSSELNVNALLLGDSALYLCASSLVDRENTEAFFGQGTRLTVV.

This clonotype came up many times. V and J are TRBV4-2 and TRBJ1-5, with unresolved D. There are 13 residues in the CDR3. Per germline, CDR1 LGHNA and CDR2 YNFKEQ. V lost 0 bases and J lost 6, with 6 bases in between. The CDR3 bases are TGTGCCAGCAGCCAAGATCTGGCTCAGCCCCAGCATTTT. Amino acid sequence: CASSQDLAQPQHF.

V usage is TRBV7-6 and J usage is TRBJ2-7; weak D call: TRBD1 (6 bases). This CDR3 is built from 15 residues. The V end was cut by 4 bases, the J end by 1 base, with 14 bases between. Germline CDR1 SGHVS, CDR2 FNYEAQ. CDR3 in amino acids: CASSSPGTKSYEQYF. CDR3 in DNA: TGTGCCAGCAGCTCCCCCGGGACAAAATCCTACGAGCAGTACTTC.

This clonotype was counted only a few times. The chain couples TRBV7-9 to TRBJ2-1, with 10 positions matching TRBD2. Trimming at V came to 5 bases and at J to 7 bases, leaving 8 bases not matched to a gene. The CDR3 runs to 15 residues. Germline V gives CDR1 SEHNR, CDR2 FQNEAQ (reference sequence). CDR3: CASSPPSSGRNEQFF. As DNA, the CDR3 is TGTGCCAGCAGCCCCCCTTCTAGCGGGAGAAATGAGCAGTTCTTC.

The CDR3 is CSVGGTHRAKATQYF. In DNA form, the CDR3 reads TGCAGCGTGGGCGGGACCCATAGAGCTAAAGCTACGCAGTATTTT. This chain links TRBV29-1 with TRBJ2-3; tentatively, D is TRBD2 (6 bases). CDR3 length: 15 amino acids. Germline V gene sequence: CDR1 SQVTM, CDR2 ANQGSEA. The V and J ends lost 6 bases and 8 bases respectively, with 24 bases between them.

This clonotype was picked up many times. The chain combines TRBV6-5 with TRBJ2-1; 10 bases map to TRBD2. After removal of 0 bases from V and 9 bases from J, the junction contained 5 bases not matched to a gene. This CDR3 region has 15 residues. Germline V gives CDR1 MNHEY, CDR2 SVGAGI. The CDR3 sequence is CASSYSIAGGSEQFF. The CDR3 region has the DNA TGTGCCAGCAGTTACTCAATAGCGGGGGGCAGTGAGCAGTTCTTC.

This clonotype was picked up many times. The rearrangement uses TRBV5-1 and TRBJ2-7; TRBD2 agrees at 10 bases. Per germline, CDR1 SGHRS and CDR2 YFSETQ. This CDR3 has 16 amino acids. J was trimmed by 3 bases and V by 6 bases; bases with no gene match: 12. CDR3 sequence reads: CASTTRPGTSDYEQYF. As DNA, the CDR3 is TGCGCCAGCACCACACGGCCTGGGACTAGCGACTACGAGCAGTACTTC.